This TCR beta chain stems from a study of T cell repertoires in cytomegalovirus infection. The overall study: CMV epitopes, recently identified HLA-C-restricted and well-studied HLA-B-restricted, were used. An indication of both CMV infection and matching HLA type came from public TCR beta signatures.

V lost 4 bases to trimming and J lost 4 bases, with 18 bases between them. CDR3 length: 16 residues. Germline CDR1 and CDR2: SGHTS and YDEGEE. A single record per CDR3 protein comes from TCRdb applying MiXCR to the reads. Seen here are roughly 730,000 distinct CDR3 sequences, 33% observed once, and the top ten hold approximately 18%. A few counts support this clonotype. Its specificity is unknown. V usage is TRBV5-8 and J usage is TRBJ1-3, with D possibly being TRBD1 (6 bases). This TCR was recovered from a human donor in good health (CMV status not recorded). Some clones in this sample may be carry-over from other donors' samples. Specimen: cultured PBMCs, collected from culture after CMV antigen stimulation. This CDR3 reads CASSRGMTGSGNTIYF. As DNA, the CDR3 is TGTGCCAGCAGCCGGGGGATGACAGGATCAGGAAACACCATATATTTT. Filled out from reference TRBV5-8 and TRBJ1-3, the complete variable domain reads EAGVTQSPTHLIKTRGQQATLRCSPISGHTSVYWYQQALGLGLQFLLWYDEGEERNRGNFPPRFSGRQFPNYSSELNVNALELEDSALYLCASSRGMTGSGNTIYFGEGSWLTVV.